This is a list of T cell receptor beta chains from one sample in a study of blood T cells in healthy people across ages. In TCRdb, the 5' RACE reads were re-called with MiXCR into one record per CDR3 protein. The data hold roughly 800,000 distinct CDR3 sequences, with less than 70% observed a single time. The specimen sequenced was blood. Receptors were obtained from a man aged 80 or over in good health. CDR3s include the opening cysteine and the closing phenylalanine or tryptophan. D genes are given only for firm matches. Not all rows give a size; the values are once, few, many and, for expanded clones, a class.

v_call: TRBV20-1; j_call: TRBJ2-1; d_call: TRBD2; clone_size: .; cdr3_aa: CSAGTSGSPNEQFF; cdr3_nt: TGCAGTGCTGGGACTAGCGGGAGCCCTAATGAGCAGTTCTTC
v_call: TRBV5-1; j_call: TRBJ2-2; d_call: TRBD2; clone_size: few; cdr3_aa: CASSGLAGTGELFF; cdr3_nt: TGCGCCAGCAGTGGACTAGCGGGCACCGGGGAGCTGTTTTTT
v_call: TRBV6-6; j_call: TRBJ2-3; d_call: .; clone_size: few; cdr3_aa: CASTPAGTDTQYF; cdr3_nt: TGTGCCAGCACTCCGGCAGGAACAGATACGCAGTATTTT
v_call: TRBV19; j_call: TRBJ2-1; d_call: .; clone_size: .; cdr3_aa: CASMAAGSYNEQFF; cdr3_nt: TGTGCCAGTATGGCGGCAGGGTCATACAATGAGCAGTTCTTC
v_call: TRBV5-1; j_call: TRBJ1-6; d_call: .; clone_size: .; cdr3_aa: CASSLESNSPLHF; cdr3_nt: TGCGCCAGCAGCTTGGAATCTAATTCACCCCTCCACTTT
v_call: TRBV4-2; j_call: TRBJ2-1; d_call: TRBD2; clone_size: .; cdr3_aa: CASSQEAGGVYKEQFF; cdr3_nt: TGTGCCAGCAGCCAGGAAGCGGGAGGAGTATACAAGGAGCAGTTCTTC
v_call: TRBV5-1; j_call: TRBJ2-1; d_call: .; clone_size: .; cdr3_aa: CASSPSTVQGGFF; cdr3_nt: TGCGCCAGCAGCCCCTCGACGGTGCAGGGGGGGTTCTTC
v_call: TRBV11-3; j_call: TRBJ1-2; d_call: TRBD1; clone_size: .; cdr3_aa: CASSRDRPLLNYGYTF; cdr3_nt: TGTGCCAGCTCCCGGGACAGACCACTCCTAAACTATGGCTACACCTTC
v_call: TRBV3-1; j_call: TRBJ2-7; d_call: .; clone_size: .; cdr3_aa: CASSHGTSYNEQYF; cdr3_nt: TGTGCCAGCAGCCACGGGACTTCCTACAATGAGCAGTACTTC
v_call: TRBV4-2; j_call: TRBJ2-4; d_call: .; clone_size: .; cdr3_aa: CASSQEQGGNIQYF; cdr3_nt: TGTGCCAGCAGCCAAGAACAGGGCGGGAACATTCAGTACTTC
v_call: TRBV6-1; j_call: TRBJ2-3; d_call: .; clone_size: .; cdr3_aa: CASSPPHRYAYF; cdr3_nt: TGTGCCAGCAGTCCCCCCCACAGATACGCGTATTTT
v_call: TRBV15; j_call: TRBJ2-5; d_call: .; clone_size: .; cdr3_aa: CATSRATGQETQYF; cdr3_nt: TGTGCCACCAGCAGAGCCACAGGTCAAGAGACCCAGTACTTC
v_call: TRBV7-2; j_call: TRBJ1-2; d_call: .; clone_size: few; cdr3_aa: CASSPGPVYGYTF; cdr3_nt: TGTGCCAGCAGCCCGGGGCCCGTCTATGGCTACACCTTC
v_call: TRBV2; j_call: TRBJ1-5; d_call: TRBD1; clone_size: once; cdr3_aa: CASTGQANRPQHF; cdr3_nt: TGTGCCAGCACGGGACAGGCTAATCGGCCCCAGCATTTT
v_call: TRBV7-9; j_call: TRBJ1-1; d_call: .; clone_size: .; cdr3_aa: CASSLNSVGNTEAFF; cdr3_nt: TGTGCCAGCAGCTTAAATTCCGTGGGGAACACTGAAGCTTTCTTT
v_call: TRBV5-1; j_call: TRBJ1-2; d_call: .; clone_size: few; cdr3_aa: CASSLASGLVNYGYTF; cdr3_nt: TGCGCCAGCAGCTTGGCCAGCGGGTTGGTTAACTATGGCTACACCTTC
v_call: TRBV7-9; j_call: TRBJ2-1; d_call: .; clone_size: few; cdr3_aa: CASSSTAVEQFF; cdr3_nt: TGTGCCAGCAGCTCGACAGCGGTTGAGCAGTTCTTC
v_call: TRBV12-3/TRBV12-4; j_call: TRBJ2-7; d_call: TRBD2; clone_size: .; cdr3_aa: CASTRGGLAGGNEQYF; cdr3_nt: TGTGCCAGCACCCGAGGAGGACTAGCGGGAGGGAATGAGCAGTACTTC
v_call: TRBV6-2/TRBV6-3; j_call: TRBJ2-7; d_call: TRBD2; clone_size: .; cdr3_aa: CASRTEREGSYEQYF; cdr3_nt: TGTGCCAGCAGAACCGAGCGGGAGGGTAGCTACGAGCAGTACTTC
v_call: TRBV20-1; j_call: TRBJ1-2; d_call: .; clone_size: .; cdr3_aa: CSARRGDSQPNYGYTF; cdr3_nt: TGCAGTGCTAGAAGGGGAGACAGCCAGCCGAACTATGGCTACACCTTC
v_call: TRBV15; j_call: TRBJ2-4; d_call: TRBD2; clone_size: many; cdr3_aa: CATSRDLTSGRDIQYF; cdr3_nt: TGTGCCACCAGCAGAGATCTGACTAGCGGGAGGGACATTCAGTACTTC
v_call: TRBV12-3/TRBV12-4; j_call: TRBJ2-7; d_call: TRBD2; clone_size: few; cdr3_aa: CASRGFSGTYEQYF; cdr3_nt: TGTGCCAGCAGGGGCTTTAGCGGGACCTACGAGCAGTACTTC
v_call: TRBV14; j_call: TRBJ2-3; d_call: .; clone_size: once; cdr3_aa: CASSQVATGTQYF; cdr3_nt: TGTGCCAGCAGCCAGGTAGCCACAGGGACGCAGTATTTT
v_call: TRBV4-2; j_call: TRBJ2-5; d_call: .; clone_size: .; cdr3_aa: CVSSQRQIPGTQYF; cdr3_nt: TGTGTCAGCAGCCAGCGACAGATCCCCGGGACCCAGTACTTC
v_call: TRBV29-1; j_call: TRBJ1-1; d_call: .; clone_size: .; cdr3_aa: CSKQTLGVAEAFF; cdr3_nt: TGCAGCAAACAGACCCTTGGGGTAGCTGAAGCTTTCTTT
v_call: TRBV5-1; j_call: TRBJ2-7; d_call: .; clone_size: .; cdr3_aa: CASSLSQGGVIPYNEQYF; cdr3_nt: TGCGCCAGCAGCTTGTCCCAGGGGGGCGTTATCCCCTACAATGAGCAGTACTTC
v_call: TRBV7-2; j_call: TRBJ2-7; d_call: TRBD1; clone_size: .; cdr3_aa: CASSPSATGGYEQYF; cdr3_nt: TGTGCCAGCAGCCCCTCCGCTACAGGGGGCTACGAGCAGTACTTC
v_call: TRBV20-1; j_call: TRBJ2-7; d_call: TRBD1; clone_size: .; cdr3_aa: CSAISGTGAYEQYF; cdr3_nt: TGCAGTGCAATTTCCGGGACAGGGGCCTACGAGCAGTACTTC
v_call: TRBV28; j_call: TRBJ2-7; d_call: TRBD2; clone_size: .; cdr3_aa: CASSPVPGTSAYEQYF; cdr3_nt: TGTGCCAGCAGTCCGGTCCCCGGGACTAGCGCCTACGAGCAGTACTTC
v_call: TRBV7-2; j_call: TRBJ2-1; d_call: .; clone_size: few; cdr3_aa: CASSSSGISYNEQFF; cdr3_nt: TGTGCCAGCAGCAGTAGCGGTATCTCCTACAATGAGCAGTTCTTC
v_call: TRBV7-2; j_call: TRBJ2-3; d_call: .; clone_size: few; cdr3_aa: CASSLRGKPSTDTQYF; cdr3_nt: TGTGCCAGCAGCTTAAGGGGAAAACCTAGCACAGATACGCAGTATTTT
v_call: TRBV11-1; j_call: TRBJ2-4; d_call: .; clone_size: .; cdr3_aa: CASSLGQEAGVAKNIQYF; cdr3_nt: TGTGCCAGCAGCTTAGGACAGGAGGCGGGTGTAGCCAAGAACATTCAGTACTTC
v_call: TRBV3-1; j_call: TRBJ1-6; d_call: .; clone_size: .; cdr3_aa: CAVQGPRSPLHF; cdr3_nt: TGTGCGGTGCAGGGCCCCAGGTCACCCCTCCACTTT
v_call: TRBV18; j_call: TRBJ2-1; d_call: TRBD1; clone_size: few; cdr3_aa: CASSKDRGGNEQFF; cdr3_nt: TGTGCCAGCTCAAAAGACAGGGGCGGCAATGAGCAGTTCTTC
v_call: TRBV29-1; j_call: TRBJ2-1; d_call: .; clone_size: few; cdr3_aa: CSVDSVNSYNEQFF; cdr3_nt: TGCAGCGTTGACTCGGTTAACTCCTACAATGAGCAGTTCTTC
v_call: TRBV28; j_call: TRBJ1-2; d_call: .; clone_size: .; cdr3_aa: CASQEANYGYTF; cdr3_nt: TGTGCCAGCCAGGAAGCTAACTATGGCTACACCTTC
v_call: TRBV24-1; j_call: TRBJ2-5; d_call: .; clone_size: once; cdr3_aa: CATEGGRRETQYF; cdr3_nt: TGTGCCACCGAGGGGGGCCGGAGAGAGACCCAGTACTTC
v_call: TRBV7-2; j_call: TRBJ2-7; d_call: .; clone_size: .; cdr3_aa: CASSLARRGVRNEQYF; cdr3_nt: TGTGCCAGCAGCTTAGCCCGCAGGGGCGTAAGAAACGAGCAGTACTTC
v_call: TRBV7-2; j_call: TRBJ2-7; d_call: TRBD1; clone_size: .; cdr3_aa: CASSGQGGITYEQYF; cdr3_nt: TGTGCCAGCAGCGGACAGGGCGGGATCACGTACGAGCAGTACTTC
v_call: TRBV7-9; j_call: TRBJ2-7; d_call: .; clone_size: .; cdr3_aa: CASSPEGVYEQYF; cdr3_nt: TGTGCCAGCAGCCCGGAAGGAGTCTACGAGCAGTACTTC
v_call: TRBV29-1; j_call: TRBJ2-1; d_call: TRBD2; clone_size: .; cdr3_aa: CSVLGWTSGNEQFF; cdr3_nt: TGCAGCGTCCTAGGTTGGACTAGCGGTAATGAGCAGTTCTTC
v_call: TRBV28; j_call: TRBJ1-1; d_call: .; clone_size: few; cdr3_aa: CASSPGGENTEAFF; cdr3_nt: TGTGCCAGCAGCCCCGGAGGGGAGAACACTGAAGCTTTCTTT
v_call: TRBV6-5; j_call: TRBJ1-5; d_call: TRBD1; clone_size: .; cdr3_aa: CASSGTGGQNQPQHF; cdr3_nt: TGTGCCAGCAGCGGCACAGGGGGGCAAAATCAGCCCCAGCATTTT
v_call: TRBV28; j_call: TRBJ2-7; d_call: .; clone_size: .; cdr3_aa: CASSSPTSSYEQYF; cdr3_nt: TGTGCCAGCAGTTCCCCGACTAGCTCCTACGAGCAGTACTTC
v_call: TRBV29-1; j_call: TRBJ2-7; d_call: TRBD1; clone_size: few; cdr3_aa: CSGGTGKTEQYF; cdr3_nt: TGCAGCGGGGGGACAGGGAAAACCGAGCAGTACTTC
v_call: TRBV5-1; j_call: TRBJ2-7; d_call: TRBD2; clone_size: .; cdr3_aa: CASSGGLAGDNEQYF; cdr3_nt: TGCGCCAGCAGCGGGGGACTAGCGGGAGACAATGAGCAGTACTTC
v_call: TRBV27; j_call: TRBJ2-1; d_call: TRBD2; clone_size: .; cdr3_aa: CASTTSGSIIDEQFF; cdr3_nt: TGTGCCAGTACGACTAGCGGGAGTATCATCGATGAGCAGTTCTTC
v_call: TRBV7-9; j_call: TRBJ2-5; d_call: .; clone_size: .; cdr3_aa: CASSFEQGRVQYF; cdr3_nt: TGTGCCAGCAGCTTCGAGCAGGGGCGGGTGCAGTACTTC
v_call: TRBV21-1; j_call: TRBJ1-2; d_call: .; clone_size: .; cdr3_aa: CASREQGRHYGYTF; cdr3_nt: TGTGCCAGCAGGGAACAGGGGAGGCACTATGGCTACACCTTC
v_call: TRBV6-5; j_call: TRBJ2-7; d_call: TRBD2; clone_size: once; cdr3_aa: CASSRLAGEEYEQYF; cdr3_nt: TGTGCCAGCAGCCGACTAGCGGGAGAGGAGTACGAGCAGTACTTC
v_call: TRBV7-2; j_call: TRBJ1-4; d_call: .; clone_size: .; cdr3_aa: CASSLGPANEKLFF; cdr3_nt: TGTGCCAGCAGCCTGGGGCCAGCTAATGAAAAACTGTTTTTT
v_call: TRBV7-2; j_call: TRBJ2-1; d_call: TRBD2; clone_size: .; cdr3_aa: CASSPGLAQKGFF; cdr3_nt: TGTGCCAGCAGCCCAGGACTAGCGCAAAAGGGGTTCTTC
v_call: TRBV7-9; j_call: TRBJ1-2; d_call: .; clone_size: few; cdr3_aa: CASSFTEYGYTF; cdr3_nt: TGTGCCAGCAGCTTTACGGAATATGGCTACACCTTC